Listed here is a single TCR beta chain. What this receptor recognizes is not known. No much larger clone exists at a distance of one base, and base qualities are not known. The data were obtained in a study of T cell responses to AZD1222 COVID-19 vaccine (dated by TCRdb to the early 2020s). Some background on the complete study: TCR sequencing was performed for roughly 250 trial participants, of whom roughly 200 were given two doses of AZD1222 and 26 were given two doses of MenACWY control vaccine. Trial participants were enrolled into age subgroups of 18-55, 56-69 and 70-plus years, which contained roughly 150, 30 and 60 TCR-sequenced participants, respectively. Here is what the overall study found, with its caveats: Because no day 14 peak-response samples were available, repertoires were characterized only after the peak T cell response. The 56-69-year group was small, and its depth increase did not reach significance, likely because of low power. Participants were mostly white British and included more females than males, and it was suggested by the authors that clonal diversity may have been underestimated. The vaccine-associated CD4 TCRs covered the entire spike protein, and the dominant responses fell in regions 160-218 and 743-854. Conclusions about previously exposed vaccinees were limited because only six AZD1222 recipients were SARS-CoV-2 seropositive at baseline. A significant rise in spike-specific TCR breadth and depth was observed after two AZD1222 doses relative to day 0 and relative to MenACWY recipients. Reportedly, close to half of the unique spike-specific TCRs recognized epitopes lying outside the regions that are mutated in the B.1.351 and B.1.1.7 variants.

From V the trimming removes 3 bases and from J it removes 7 bases, while the gene matches leave 8 bases of the junction unaccounted for. The CDR3 sequence holds 15 residues, the cysteine and phenylalanine included. The sequence is cut down to CDR3 DNA, 45 bases in frame from base 1. The germline V gene encodes CDR1 MGHRA and CDR2 YSYEKL. In light of the paper, this sample's time point label describes: baseline before first vaccination. What the treatment or condition label conveys for this sample: meningococcal conjugate vaccine given as trial control. Vaccinee samples came from UK trials COV001 and COV002, including a single-blind randomized controlled phase 2/3 trial of AZD1222 (ChAdOx1 nCoV-19) in healthy adults. For TCRbeta chain sequencing, PBMC samples were collected from trial participants at day 0 and at day 28 after the second dose. The CDR3 regions of human TCRbeta chains were analyzed by immunosequencing. As for the original processing: Repertoire TCRs were matched against a reference library of SARS-CoV-2-specific TCRs generated with the MIRA antigen-specificity platform. Breadth was defined as the fraction of unique TCRs that were SARS-CoV-2-associated, and depth was defined as the fraction of total T cells that were SARS-CoV-2-associated. Using the MIRA data, each spike-specific TCR was assigned both to the spike region to which the TCR was reactive and to a CD4 or CD8 class. Log10-transformed breadth and depth values were compared by one-way ANOVA with Sidak's multiple comparisons tests. Sourced from immuneACCESS, this table was stored by TCRdb with only in-frame sequences that have V and J called. A share of the clones is absent; for the studies checked, an unresolved V gene accounts for under half, and the remainder has no known explanation. D and trimming were read from the DNA, whereas the V and J calls and clone size are those reported in that table. Recorded for this sample are 95,000 to 150,000 clones; roughly 88% of them occurred a single time. The ten biggest clones cover 4% to 5.5% of the sample.

The rearrangement joined TRBV4-1 to TRBJ2-2, and TRBD1 aligns with 7 junction nucleotides. The receptor comes from an adult in good health. The material sequenced was peripheral blood, taken on day 0 of MenACWY control vaccination. The sequenced DNA: TGCGCCAGCAGCCAGACTGACAGGGACGGCGGGGAGCTGTTTTTT. Its translation reads: CASSQTDRDGGELFF.